The rows below give T cell receptor beta chains drawn from one sample of a study of T cell repertoires in cytomegalovirus infection. Each CDR3 protein is one row after TCRdb ran MiXCR on the reads. The sample lists around 300,000 distinct CDR3 sequences; around 9.5% were seen once. The sequencing sample was made of PBMCs. Source of these receptors: a human donor in good health (CMV status not recorded). Some clones in this sample may be carry-over from other donors' samples. Both conserved end residues are part of each CDR3. A D gene is named only where the DNA matches it firmly. Size values are once, few and many counts, or a class for expanded clones, and some rows have none.

j_call v_call d_call clone_size cdr3_aa cdr3_nt
TRBJ1-3 TRBV11-2 - few CASSPYTIAGNTIYF TGTGCCAGCAGCCCTTATACAATAGCGGGAAACACCATATATTTT
TRBJ1-1 TRBV12-3/TRBV12-4 - few CASSPRDFNTEAFF TGTGCCAGCAGTCCGCGGGATTTTAACACTGAAGCTTTCTTT
TRBJ2-7 TRBV7-8 TRBD2 many CASKPRAGSGGALIDEQYF TGTGCCAGCAAACCCCGGGCGGGTAGCGGGGGGGCCCTGATTGACGAGCAGTACTTC
TRBJ2-7 TRBV10-3 TRBD2 many CAISVSSGGYEQYF TGTGCCATCAGTGTATCTAGCGGGGGCTACGAGCAGTACTTC
TRBJ1-2 TRBV10-2 - few CASRQGADGYTF TGCGCCAGCAGACAGGGTGCGGATGGCTACACCTTC
TRBJ2-7 TRBV20-1 TRBD1 - CSAWGTGVAPYEQYF TGCAGTGCTTGGGGGACAGGGGTCGCCCCCTACGAGCAGTACTTC
TRBJ2-1 TRBV11-2 TRBD2 many CASSLVAGREKNEQFF TGTGCCAGCAGCTTAGTCGCGGGGCGGGAGAAGAATGAGCAGTTCTTC
TRBJ1-5 TRBV12-5 - many CASGYDTNQPQHF TGTGCTAGTGGCTACGACACCAATCAGCCCCAGCATTTT
TRBJ2-1 TRBV7-2 TRBD2 many CASSLDPLSGSRYNEQFF TGTGCCAGCAGCTTAGATCCCCTTAGCGGGAGTCGGTACAATGAGCAGTTCTTC
TRBJ1-1 TRBV7-2 - many CASSLGPGRPEGEAFF TGTGCCAGCAGCTTAGGACCGGGACGGCCGGAGGGTGAAGCTTTCTTT
TRBJ2-7 TRBV7-9 - many CASRDEGRGYEQYF TGTGCCAGCAGGGACGAGGGGAGAGGCTACGAGCAGTACTTC
TRBJ1-1 TRBV7-8 - few CASSSLTGGWTMNTEAFF TGTGCCAGCAGCTCCTTAACGGGTGGATGGACTATGAACACTGAAGCTTTCTTT
TRBJ1-1 TRBV20-1 - - CRALSGNTEAFF TGCAGGGCCCTCAGTGGGAACACTGAAGCTTTCTTT
TRBJ2-3 TRBV29-1 - few CSVPIVADTQYF TGCAGCGTTCCCATCGTGGCAGATACGCAGTATTTT
TRBJ2-1 TRBV28 - few CASSSYRRYAQFF TGTGCCAGCAGTTCTTACAGGCGATATGCGCAGTTCTTC
TRBJ2-5 TRBV6-1 - - CASSYGPRETQYF TGTGCCAGCAGTTATGGGCCCAGGGAGACCCAGTACTTC
TRBJ2-1 TRBV7-6 - - CASSLPRGRSYNEQFF TGTGCCAGCAGCCTACCTCGGGGACGTTCCTACAATGAGCAGTTCTTC
TRBJ2-1 TRBV12-3/TRBV12-4 - - CASSSLAALSYNEQFF TGTGCCAGCAGCTCTCTCGCGGCCCTATCCTACAATGAGCAGTTCTTC
TRBJ2-1 TRBV27 TRBD2 many CASSIGLAGGSYNEQFF TGTGCCAGCAGTATTGGACTAGCGGGGGGATCCTACAATGAGCAGTTCTTC
TRBJ1-1 TRBV7-2 - few CASSSGLRATEAFF TGTGCCAGCAGCTCAGGGTTAAGGGCCACTGAAGCTTTCTTT
TRBJ2-3 TRBV24-1 - - CATSDLLSTDTQYF TGTGCCACCAGTGATTTGCTTAGCACAGATACGCAGTATTTT
TRBJ1-5 TRBV15 - many CATSRTGRAQGQPQHF TGTGCCACCAGCAGAACAGGGAGGGCGCAAGGTCAGCCCCAGCATTTT
TRBJ1-2 TRBV28 - - CATLTPQGRYGYTF TGTGCCACCCTTACACCACAGGGTCGGTATGGCTACACCTTC
TRBJ2-7 TRBV7-8 - many CASSSRTAPYEQYF TGTGCCAGCAGCTCTCGGACCGCTCCCTACGAGCAGTACTTC
TRBJ2-7 TRBV6-2/TRBV6-3 - few CASSYPPGATYEQYF TGTGCCAGCAGTTACCCCCCGGGAGCTACCTACGAGCAGTACTTC
TRBJ1-1 TRBV7-2 TRBD1 many CASSFTGTGVTEAFF TGTGCCAGCAGCTTCACCGGGACAGGGGTCACTGAAGCTTTCTTT
TRBJ2-7 TRBV4-3 TRBD1 few CASSPMTGPYEQYF TGCGCCAGCAGCCCCATGACAGGGCCCTACGAGCAGTACTTC
TRBJ1-2 TRBV25-1 - - CASRKENYGYTF TGTGCCAGCAGGAAGGAGAACTATGGCTACACCTTC
TRBJ1-5 TRBV7-2 - - CASSLDWNQPQHF TGTGCCAGCAGCTTAGATTGGAATCAGCCCCAGCATTTT
TRBJ2-2 TRBV5-6 TRBD1 many CASTLSDRLNTGELFF TGTGCCAGCACCCTATCGGACAGGTTGAACACCGGGGAGCTGTTTTTT
TRBJ2-7 TRBV6-5 - - CASSYSTRGYEQYF TGTGCCAGCAGTTACTCGACCCGGGGTTACGAGCAGTACTTC
TRBJ1-3 TRBV6-5 - few CASSPHISGNTIYF TGTGCCAGCAGTCCTCACATCTCTGGAAACACCATATATTTT
TRBJ1-1 TRBV28 - - CASSLILGKTVNTEAFF TGTGCCAGCAGTTTAATTCTCGGGAAAACTGTGAACACTGAAGCTTTCTTT